Listed here are 13 T cell receptor beta chains from one sample, sequenced in a study of shared clonotypes between healthy human individuals. The method was immunoSEQ multiplex PCR; TCRdb's version includes in-frame clones alone and lacks a portion of them. This table holds roughly 2.2 million clones, about 90% found once. Sequenced: naive CD4+ T cells from PBMCs. As for subset: CD45RA+ positively selected. These receptors all come from a young man in good health. Some clones in this sample may be carry-over from other donors' samples.

The V call is TRBV28, the J call TRBJ1-5; D is possibly TRBD1 (5 bases). The CDR3 totals 15 residues. V lost 2 bases, J lost 10 bases, and 18 bases lay in between. CDR1 MDHEN and CDR2 SYDVKM come from the germline V gene. The CDR3 DNA follows: TGTGCCAGCAGTTTAAGAAGAGGGGCCCTTCGACCCCAGCATTTT. It translates to CASSLRRGALRPQHF.

The chain joins TRBV10-3 to TRBJ2-2, with 10 positions matching TRBD2. Trimming took 7 bases from V and 3 from J; bases not matched to a gene: 17. Germline V CDR1 and CDR2: ENHRY, SYGVKD. CDR3 length: 19 residues. The CDR3 sequence: CAITPTGSSGRIHTGELFF. The CDR3 DNA is TGTGCCATCACGCCCACGGGATCTAGCGGGAGAATCCACACCGGGGAGCTGTTTTTT.

This clone occurred a few times. The chain uses TRBV28 and TRBJ1-1; maybe TRBD1 (5 bases). V was cut by 7 bases and J by 2 bases, with 14 bases left in between. There are 14 residues in the CDR3. Per germline, CDR1 MDHEN and CDR2 SYDVKM. The CDR3 bases are TGTGCCAGCACCCCGGCCAGGGTTAACACTGAAGCTTTCTTT. Its translation is CASTPARVNTEAFF.

V usage is TRBV6-6 and J usage is TRBJ1-1; D gene unclear. This CDR3 has 13 amino acids. Germline V gene data show CDR1 as MNHNY and CDR2 as SVGAGI (reference sequence). V was cut by 0 bases and J by 6 bases, with 8 bases left in between. CDR3 sequence reads: CASSYSVGSEAFF. DNA of the CDR3: TGTGCCAGCAGTTACTCGGTAGGCTCTGAAGCTTTCTTT.

This chain uses TRBV14 with TRBJ2-7, with D possibly being TRBD1 or TRBD2 (5 bases each). CDR1 and CDR2 (germline): SGHDN, FVKESK. V was trimmed by 4 bases and J by 5 bases, leaving 15 bases between them. The CDR3 length is 14 residues. Here the CDR3 reads CASSRLSWDHEQYF. CDR3 nucleotides: TGTGCCAGCAGCCGACTATCTTGGGACCACGAGCAGTACTTC.

The chain's CDR3 is CASSSSRDRGTSSYEQYF. As DNA, the CDR3 is TGTGCCAGCAGCTCGTCCCGGGACAGGGGGACCAGCTCCTACGAGCAGTACTTC. The rearrangement uses TRBV5-4 and TRBJ2-7; 11 bases are shared with TRBD1. This CDR3 region has 18 residues. Germline CDR1 and CDR2: SGHNT and YYREEE (reference sequence). The V and J ends lost 3 bases and 0 bases, in that order; junction bases with no gene match: 11.

A note on this clone: This CDR3 is also generated by other DNA sequences in the sample. V usage is TRBV20-1 and J usage is TRBJ2-5; D unresolved. With 0 bases removed from V and 12 bases from J, the gap between germline ends came to 11 bases. This CDR3 region has 11 residues. Germline V gene sequence: CDR1 DFQATT, CDR2 SNEGSKA (reference sequence). The CDR3 loop is CSARDGVAEYF. In nucleotides, the CDR3 is TGCAGTGCTAGAGATGGGGTAGCCGAGTACTTC.

The chain is built from TRBV15 and TRBJ1-1; 7 bases agree with TRBD1. Germline V gene sequence: CDR1 LNHNV, CDR2 YYDKDF (reference sequence). V was clipped by 0 bases and J by 1 base; unmatched bases: 2. The CDR3 totals 15 residues. For the CDR3, the DNA is TGTGCCACCAGCAGAGAGCCAGGGGGGAACACTGAAGCTTTCTTT. Its protein product is CATSREPGGNTEAFF.

V is TRBV5-1 and J is TRBJ2-7; D is perhaps TRBD2 (6 bases). Trimming removed 0 bases from V and 2 bases from J, with 18 bases in between. This CDR3 contains 17 residues. CDR1 is SGHRS and CDR2 is YFSETQ in the germline V gene. CDR3 sequence reads: CASSLGGGGVTAYEQYF. Written as DNA, the CDR3 is TGCGCCAGCAGCTTGGGGGGAGGCGGCGTAACGGCCTACGAGCAGTACTTC.

The V gene is TRBV5-1, the J gene TRBJ1-1; the D is unclear. Deletions cut 4 bases from V and 5 bases from J, with 15 bases between. Germline CDR1 SGHRS, CDR2 YFSETQ. The CDR3 is 14 amino acids. The CDR3 here is CASSLGEGITEAFF. CDR3 bases: TGCGCCAGCAGCCTTGGCGAGGGTATTACTGAAGCTTTCTTT.

The chain's CDR3 is CASTPTRTGELFF. CDR3 coding DNA: TGTGCCAGCACCCCTACCAGGACCGGGGAGCTGTTTTTT. The rearrangement links TRBV27 to TRBJ2-2; unclear D gene. The CDR3 length is 13 residues. V was pared by 7 bases and J by 5 bases, with 11 bases between. Germline CDR1 is MNHEY and CDR2 is SMNVEV (reference sequence).

The chain couples TRBV5-1 to TRBJ2-5; D is ambiguous. With 4 bases removed from V and 5 bases from J, the gap between germline ends came to 15 bases. CDR3 size: 14 residues. Germline loops: CDR1 SGHRS, CDR2 YFSETQ. The DNA of the CDR3 is TGCGCCAGCAGCCTCGCGGCGGTCCGGGAGACCCAGTACTTC. Residues: CASSLAAVRETQYF.

Worth noting for this clone: Other DNA sequences from this sample encode an identical CDR3 as well. This rearrangement joins TRBV30 to TRBJ1-2; weak D call: TRBD1 (5 bases). Germline V gene sequence: CDR1 GTSNPN, CDR2 SVGIG (reference sequence). The CDR3 extends over 16 amino acids. Trimming took off 0 bases at V and 2 bases at J, with 16 bases between the two ends. The CDR3 DNA reads TGTGCCTGGAGTGTACGGTCAGGGCTCCTCAACTATGGCTACACCTTC. It yields the protein CAWSVRSGLLNYGYTF.